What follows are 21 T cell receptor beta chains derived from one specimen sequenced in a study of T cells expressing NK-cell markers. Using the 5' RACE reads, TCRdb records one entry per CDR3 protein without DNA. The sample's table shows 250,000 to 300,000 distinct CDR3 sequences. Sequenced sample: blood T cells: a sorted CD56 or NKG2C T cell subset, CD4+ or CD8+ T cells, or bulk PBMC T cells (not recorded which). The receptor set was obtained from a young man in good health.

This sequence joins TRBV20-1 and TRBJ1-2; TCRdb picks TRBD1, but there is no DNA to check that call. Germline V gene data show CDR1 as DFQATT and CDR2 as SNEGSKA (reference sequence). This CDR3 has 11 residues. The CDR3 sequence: CSATLREGYTF.

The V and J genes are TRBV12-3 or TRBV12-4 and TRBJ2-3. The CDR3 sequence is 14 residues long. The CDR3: CASRHDGGTDTQYF.

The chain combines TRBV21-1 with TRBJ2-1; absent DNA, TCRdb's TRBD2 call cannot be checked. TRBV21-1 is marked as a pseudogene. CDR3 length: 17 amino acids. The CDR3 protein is CASSKEPAGVSYNEQFF.

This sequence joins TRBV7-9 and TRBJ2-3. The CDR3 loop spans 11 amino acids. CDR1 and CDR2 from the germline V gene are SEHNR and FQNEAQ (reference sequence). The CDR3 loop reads CASGSVDTQYF. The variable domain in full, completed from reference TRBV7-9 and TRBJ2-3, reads DTGVSQNPRHKITKRGQNVTFRCDPISEHNRLYWYRQTLGQGPEFLTYFQNEAQLEKSRLLSDRFSAERPKGSFSTLEIQRTEQGDSAMYLCASGSVDTQYFGPGTRLTVL.

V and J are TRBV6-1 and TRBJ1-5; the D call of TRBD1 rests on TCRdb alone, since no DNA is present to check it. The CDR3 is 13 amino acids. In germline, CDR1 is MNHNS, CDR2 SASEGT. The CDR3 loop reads CASRRSETGAQHF.

The chain's CDR3 is CSVGMGQKLYNEQFF. The chain links TRBV29-1 to TRBJ2-1; the TCRdb D gene call, TRBD1, has no DNA to confirm it. The CDR3 length is 15 residues. CDR1 and CDR2 (germline): SQVTM, ANQGSEA.

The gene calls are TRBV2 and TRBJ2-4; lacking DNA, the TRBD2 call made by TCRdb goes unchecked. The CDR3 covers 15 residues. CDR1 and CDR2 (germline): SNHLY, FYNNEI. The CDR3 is CASRAEAGVKNIQYF.

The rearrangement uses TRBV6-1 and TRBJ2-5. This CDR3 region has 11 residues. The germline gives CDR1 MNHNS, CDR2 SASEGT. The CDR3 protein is CASSEGETQYF.

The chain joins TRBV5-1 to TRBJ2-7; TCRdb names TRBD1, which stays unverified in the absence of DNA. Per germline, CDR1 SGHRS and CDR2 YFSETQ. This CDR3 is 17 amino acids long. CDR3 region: CASSLRLRTSTSYEQYF.

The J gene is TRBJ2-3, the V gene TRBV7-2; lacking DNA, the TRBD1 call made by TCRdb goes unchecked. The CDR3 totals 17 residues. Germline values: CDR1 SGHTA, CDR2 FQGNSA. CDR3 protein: CASSLTISTPSTDTQYF.

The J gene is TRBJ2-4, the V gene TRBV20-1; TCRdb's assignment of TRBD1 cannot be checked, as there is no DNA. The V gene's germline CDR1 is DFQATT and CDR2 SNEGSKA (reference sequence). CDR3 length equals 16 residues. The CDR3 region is CSALIPGVGAKNIQYF.

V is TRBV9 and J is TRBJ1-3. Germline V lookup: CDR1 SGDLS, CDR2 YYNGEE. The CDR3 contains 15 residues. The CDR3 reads CASSVLPDSGNTIYF. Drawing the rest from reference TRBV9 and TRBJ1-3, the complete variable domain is DSGVTQTPKHLITATGQRVTLRCSPRSGDLSVYWYQQSLDQGLQFLIQYYNGEERAKGNILERFSAQQFPDLHSELNLSSLELGDSALYFCASSVLPDSGNTIYFGEGSWLTVV.

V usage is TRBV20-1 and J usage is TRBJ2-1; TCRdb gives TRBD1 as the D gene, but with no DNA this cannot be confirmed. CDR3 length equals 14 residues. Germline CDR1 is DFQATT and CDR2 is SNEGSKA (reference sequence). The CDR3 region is CSAEGQGSPNEQFF.

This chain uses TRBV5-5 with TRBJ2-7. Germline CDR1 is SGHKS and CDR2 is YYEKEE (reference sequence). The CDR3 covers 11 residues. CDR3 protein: CASSFTYEQYF.

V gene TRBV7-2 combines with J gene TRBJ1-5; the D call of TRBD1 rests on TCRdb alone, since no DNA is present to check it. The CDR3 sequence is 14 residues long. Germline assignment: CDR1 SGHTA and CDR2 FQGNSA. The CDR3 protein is CASSPRTGERPQHF.

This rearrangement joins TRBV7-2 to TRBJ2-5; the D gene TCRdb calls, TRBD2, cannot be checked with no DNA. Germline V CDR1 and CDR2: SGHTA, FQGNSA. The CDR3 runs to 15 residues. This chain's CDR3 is CASSLAWAGQETQYF. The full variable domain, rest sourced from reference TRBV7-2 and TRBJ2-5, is GAGVSQSPSNKVTEKGKDVELRCDPISGHTALYWYRQSLGQGLEFLIYFQGNSAPDKSGLPSDRFSAERTGGSVSTLTIQRTQQEDSAVYLCASSLAWAGQETQYFGPGTRLLVL.

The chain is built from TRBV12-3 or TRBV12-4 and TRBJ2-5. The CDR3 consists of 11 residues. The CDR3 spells CASNLEETQYF.

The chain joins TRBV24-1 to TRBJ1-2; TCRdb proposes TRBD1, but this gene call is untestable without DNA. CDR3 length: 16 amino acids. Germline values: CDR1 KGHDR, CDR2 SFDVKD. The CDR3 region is CATSDSRTGGAYGYTF.

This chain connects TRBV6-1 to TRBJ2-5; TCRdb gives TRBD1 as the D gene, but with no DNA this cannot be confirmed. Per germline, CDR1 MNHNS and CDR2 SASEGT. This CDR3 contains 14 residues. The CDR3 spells CASRAGQYQETQYF.

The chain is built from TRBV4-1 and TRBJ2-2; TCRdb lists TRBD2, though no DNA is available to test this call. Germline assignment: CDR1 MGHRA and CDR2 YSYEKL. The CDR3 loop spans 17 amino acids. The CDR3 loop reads CASSPEDSGRIFGELFF.

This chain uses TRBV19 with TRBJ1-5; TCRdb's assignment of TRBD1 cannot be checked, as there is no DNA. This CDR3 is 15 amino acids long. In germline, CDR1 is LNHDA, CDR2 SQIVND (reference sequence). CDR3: CASSIEGRGSQPQHF.